These T cell receptor beta chains were read from a single sample in a study of siplizumab effects on memory and regulatory T cells. Data came from immunoSEQ multiplex PCR; TCRdb stores just in-frame clones and leaves some out. The sample shows approximately 94,000 clones, about 94% of them seen only once. Sequencing input: non-Treg CD4+ T cells sorted from blood. These receptors were obtained from a human donor in good health. CDR3s include the opening cysteine and the closing phenylalanine or tryptophan. The D gene is left open where the match is weak. Size is omitted from some rows. Given values are once, few, many or a class for expanded clones.

d_gene	v_gene	j_gene	abundance	CDR3nt	CDR3aa
-	TRBV21-1	TRBJ2-3	-	TGTGCCAGCAGCAAAGCGCTTTATTCATCGGATTCTAAAGTGGATACGCAGTATTTT	CASSKALYSSDSKVDTQYF
TRBD1	TRBV7-6	TRBJ1-4	-	TGTGCCAGCAGCGAGCGCCGGGACAGGGGGCGCGGAAAAGAAAAACTGTTTTTT	CASSERRDRGRGKEKLFF
TRBD2	TRBV7-2	TRBJ2-1	-	TGTGCCAGCAGCCTAGCGGGATTGTCCTACAATGAGCAGTTCTTC	CASSLAGLSYNEQFF
-	TRBV11-2	TRBJ1-2	-	TGTGCCAGCAGCTTAGACAGGGCGCGCGGCTACACCTTC	CASSLDRARGYTF
-	TRBV11-1	TRBJ1-2	-	TGTGCCAGCAGTTTGGGGGAGACCTATGGCTACACCTTC	CASSLGETYGYTF
-	TRBV19	TRBJ2-5	-	TGTGCCAGTAGTATCGGGTTTACCTTGGGGGAGACCCAGTACTTC	CASSIGFTLGETQYF
-	TRBV6-5	TRBJ1-2	-	TGTGCCAGCAGTTTGGGGACATTCGAAGGGGCTGTGGGCTACACCTTC	CASSLGTFEGAVGYTF
TRBD1	TRBV18	TRBJ1-4	once	TGTGCCAGCTCACCCGCCGACAGGGTGGGTGAAAAACTGTTTTTT	CASSPADRVGEKLFF
-	TRBV5-4	TRBJ2-2	-	TGTGCCAGCAGCCGCGGGACCGCGCGGACTTATAGGGACACCGGGGAGCTGTTTTTT	CASSRGTARTYRDTGELFF
-	TRBV18	TRBJ2-5	-	TGTGCCAGCTCACCAGGAGAGACCCAGTACTTC	CASSPGETQYF
-	TRBV7-9	TRBJ2-1	-	TGTGCCAGCAGCTTCGGGTACAATGAGCAGTTCTTC	CASSFGYNEQFF
-	TRBV19	TRBJ2-1	-	TGTGCCAGTAGTACAAGAAGACAGGGACTGTCCTACAATGAGCAGTTCTTC	CASSTRRQGLSYNEQFF
-	TRBV6-5	TRBJ2-7	-	TGTGCCAGCAGGCGGAGGGAGGAGCAGTACTTC	CASRRREEQYF
-	TRBV16	TRBJ1-4	-	TGTGCCAGCAGCCAATCCGGGACCTTAAATGAAAAACTGTTTTTT	CASSQSGTLNEKLFF